This T cell receptor beta chain was found in a study of T cell responses to AZD1222 COVID-19 vaccine. Generated by immunoSEQ multiplex PCR, the TCRdb table keeps only in-frame clones and is missing some. The profile shows 95,000 to 100,000 clones, 86% of them singletons. Between the trimmed V and J ends, which lost 0 bases and 0 bases, there was a span of 18 bases. CDR3 length: 19 residues. Germline CDR1 is LGHNA and CDR2 is YNFKEQ. About this clone itself: The antigen remains undetermined.

Study-level points and caveats: Sampling captured repertoires only after the peak T cell response. Donors were largely white British and mainly female; clonal diversity was possibly underestimated. As reported, nearly half of all spike-specific TCRs target variant regions that are unmutated. Only six people who got AZD1222 tested seropositive at baseline.

V is TRBV4-2 and J is TRBJ1-3; D is unclear. The clonotype was recovered from an adult in good health. The specimen comprised peripheral blood, sampled on day 0 of AZD1222 vaccination. The CDR3 DNA reads as TGTGCCAGCAGCCAAGATTGGGGAGGGCGGGTTATCTCTGGAAACACCATATATTTT. Amino acid sequence: CASSQDWGGRVISGNTIYF.